Sequencing of this TCR beta chain was carried out in a study of T cell changes during pregnancy in multiple sclerosis. Data came from immunoSEQ multiplex PCR; TCRdb stores just in-frame clones and leaves some out. The data contain tens of thousands of clones, nearly 90% of them singletons. V lost 2 bases and J lost 6, with 13 bases in between. CDR3 length: 14 amino acids. Per germline, CDR1 ENHRY and CDR2 SYGVKD. This sequence originates from a female donor with multiple sclerosis, enrolled in a pregnancy study. The specimen comprised CD4+ T cells from peripheral blood mononuclear cells, sampled after pregnancy. This sequence joins TRBV10-3 and TRBJ1-2; maybe TRBD1 (6 bases). The CDR3 region has the DNA TGTGCCATCAGTGAGAATGGGGGGGCTCATGGCTACACCTTC. Amino acids: CAISENGGAHGYTF.